This TCR beta chain was captured by sequencing in a study of immune characterization of retroperitoneal liposarcoma (dated by TCRdb to between 2018 and 2020). Library creation used PCR. Sequenced using a NextSeq 500. TCRdb reanalyzed the raw reads on its own, using fastp at Q25 for trimming and MiXCR for clone calling, and kept in-frame beta chains. CDR3 protein duplicates are merged, each entry listing the most common genes and DNA. The sample records more than 900 distinct CDR3 sequences, roughly 21% of which are singletons. The biggest ten clones account for around 13% of the sample. The CDR3 runs 13 residues from the cysteine to the phenylalanine. Just the 39-base CDR3 DNA is kept, in frame starting at base 1. V is pared back by 5 bases and J by 2 bases, with 9 bases lying between the germline termini. For CDR1 and CDR2, the germline V gene lists MNHEY and SVGAGI. As concerns this clonotype: What antigen it recognizes has not been identified. No much larger clonotype is one base removed from it; base qualities were not supplied.

The sample consisted of tumor tissue. The sequence was obtained from a male donor with retroperitoneal liposarcoma. The chain is made from TRBV6-5 and TRBJ1-2, with a tentative D gene TRBD1 over 6 matching bases. The nucleotide sequence reads TGTGCCAGCAGTGTAACAGGGAACTATGGCTACACCTTC. This sequence encodes CASSVTGNYGYTF.